One and the same sample provided the 18 T cell receptor beta chains below, sequenced in a study of blood T cell repertoires in COVID-19. Clones were sequenced by immunoSEQ multiplex PCR, and TCRdb holds only the in-frame ones, with some missing. The sample records 150,000 to 200,000 clones, approximately 85% being singletons. Sample: peripheral blood. Receptor source: a man between 60 and 70 years old with acute or convalescent COVID-19.

This chain joins TRBV29-1 and TRBJ1-2, with TRBD1 matching 8 bases. Germline-derived CDR1 and CDR2 are SQVTM and ANQGSEA. The CDR3 extends over 14 amino acids. V was pared by 2 bases and J by 3 bases, with 5 bases of the junction left unmatched. This CDR3 is CSVEPGQAYYGYTF. The CDR3 DNA reads TGCAGCGTTGAACCGGGACAGGCCTACTATGGCTACACCTTC. The full variable domain, with the rest looked up from reference TRBV29-1 and TRBJ1-2, is SAVISQKPSRDICQRGTSLTIQCQVDSQVTMMFWYRQQPGQSLTLIATANQGSEATYESGFVIDKFPISRPNLTFSTLTVSNMSPEDSSIYLCSVEPGQAYYGYTFGSGTRLTVV.

The chain recombines TRBV28 with TRBJ2-2; the D is unclear. The CDR3 runs to 12 residues. Looked up from germline, CDR1 is MDHEN and CDR2 is SYDVKM. Trimming pared 8 bases from V and 2 bases from J, leaving 6 bases between. The chain's CDR3 is CASGLNTGELFF. The CDR3 nucleotides are TGTGCCAGCGGGCTAAACACCGGGGAGCTGTTTTTT.

The rearrangement uses TRBV4-2 and TRBJ2-1, with TRBD2 identical over 7 bases. The CDR3 has 14 amino acids. V trimming: 2 bases; J trimming: 10 bases; junction bases outside the gene matches: 8. Germline CDR1 is LGHNA and CDR2 is YNFKEQ. CDR3 sequence (DNA): TGTGCCAGCAGCCAATCTGAGCGGGAAGGAGAGCAGTTCTTC. Translating it yields CASSQSEREGEQFF.

This chain links TRBV6-2 or TRBV6-3 with TRBJ2-1, with D maybe TRBD1 (5 bases). Germline V gene data show CDR1 as MNHEY and CDR2 as SVGEGT. CDR3 size: 15 residues. Trimming took off 0 bases at V and 4 bases at J, with 10 bases between the two ends. The CDR3 DNA reads as TGTGCCAGCAGTTACTCCAGGGTGAAGTACAATGAGCAGTTCTTC. It is translated as CASSYSRVKYNEQFF.

This chain uses TRBV28 with TRBJ1-5; D is perhaps TRBD1 (6 bases). This CDR3 region has 15 residues. The V and J ends lost 6 bases and 0 bases respectively, with 12 bases between them. Per germline, CDR1 MDHEN and CDR2 SYDVKM. DNA of the CDR3: TGTGCCAGCAGCCCCCGACAGGCTAGCAATCAGCCCCAGCATTTT. Amino acids: CASSPRQASNQPQHF.

The genes are TRBV15 and TRBJ2-7, with TRBD1 identical over 10 bases. V dropped 0 bases and J dropped 5; count of bases not matched to a gene: 7. The germline CDR1 and CDR2 sequences are LNHNV and YYDKDF (reference sequence). The CDR3 loop spans 16 amino acids. CDR3 amino acids: CATSRDIGTGDNEQYF. The CDR3 DNA reads as TGTGCCACCAGCAGAGATATCGGGACAGGGGACAACGAGCAGTACTTC.

The chain joins TRBV4-1 to TRBJ2-3; 13 bases are a match to TRBD2. Germline V CDR1 and CDR2: MGHRA, YSYEKL. The CDR3 totals 18 residues. V lost 3 bases to trimming and J lost 2 bases; unmatched junction nucleotides: 8. Here the CDR3 reads CASSQFGGLAGNTDTQYF. The CDR3 bases are TGCGCCAGCAGCCAGTTTGGGGGACTAGCGGGAAACACAGATACGCAGTATTTT.

V gene TRBV11-3 combines with J gene TRBJ2-1, with D possibly TRBD2 on 6 matching bases. Germline loops: CDR1 SGHNT, CDR2 YENEEA. Deletions cut 5 bases from V and 7 bases from J, with 18 bases between. The CDR3 is made up of 15 amino acids. The CDR3 is CASSLWGERANEQFF. CDR3 bases: TGTGCCAGCAGCCTTTGGGGGGAGAGGGCGAATGAGCAGTTCTTC.

The rearrangement links TRBV28 to TRBJ2-1, with 7 bases fitting TRBD1. Per the germline V gene, CDR1 is MDHEN and CDR2 is SYDVKM. The ends lost 5 bases at V and 0 bases at J; junction bases unmatched: 4. CDR3 length: 15 residues. CDR3 in DNA: TGTGCCAGCAGTCGACAGGGCATCTCCTACAATGAGCAGTTCTTC. Amino acid sequence: CASSRQGISYNEQFF.

The V gene is TRBV5-1, the J gene TRBJ1-2; a weak D match, TRBD1 (6 bases). CDR3 length: 14 residues. The germline gives CDR1 SGHRS, CDR2 YFSETQ. V was trimmed by 4 bases and J by 3 bases, leaving 13 bases between them. CDR3 in amino acids: CASSLQGSDYGYTF. The CDR3 DNA is TGCGCCAGCAGCCTACAGGGATCGGACTATGGCTACACCTTC.

The chain recombines TRBV3-1 (or the pseudogene TRBV3-2) with TRBJ1-4, with D unclear. CDR1 and CDR2 from the germline V gene are LGHDT and YNNKEL (reference sequence). CDR3 size: 14 residues. Trimming pared 4 bases from V and 0 bases from J, leaving 6 bases between. CDR3 loop: CASSLLSTNEKLFF. DNA for the CDR3: TGTGCCAGCAGCCTACTTTCAACTAATGAAAAACTGTTTTTT.

This clone came up many times. This chain joins TRBV5-6 and TRBJ1-6; weak D call: TRBD1 (6 bases). The V and J ends lost 3 bases and 0 bases respectively, with 16 bases between them. The germline gives CDR1 SGHDT, CDR2 YYEEEE. There are 18 residues in the CDR3. The CDR3 loop is CASSWSGTPSSYNSPLHF. The CDR3 nucleotides are TGTGCCAGCAGCTGGAGCGGGACACCTAGCTCCTATAATTCACCCCTCCACTTT.

The sample holds a few counts of this clone. The genes are TRBV7-9 and TRBJ1-4, with 7 bases lining up with TRBD1. The junction had 7 bases not matched to a gene; V was cut back by 2 bases and J by 10 bases. CDR1 is SEHNR and CDR2 is FQNEAQ in the germline V gene (reference sequence). The CDR3 sequence is 14 residues long. CDR3 DNA sequence: TGTGCCAGCAGCTTATCAGGGGGGCAGGGAAAACTGTTTTTT. Protein sequence: CASSLSGGQGKLFF.

This clone came up once. The V call is TRBV9, the J call TRBJ2-7, with a possible D match to TRBD2 (6 bases). Trimming stripped 4 bases from V and 0 bases from J, with 14 bases between. Germline loops: CDR1 SGDLS, CDR2 YYNGEE. CDR3 length equals 15 residues. The chain's CDR3 is CASSPQGLPSYEQYF. CDR3 sequence (DNA): TGTGCCAGCAGCCCCCAGGGACTCCCCTCCTACGAGCAGTACTTC.

The chain uses TRBV2 and TRBJ1-1; 7 positions match TRBD1. J was trimmed by 8 bases and V by 6 bases; bases with no gene match: 12. The germline CDR1 and CDR2 sequences are SNHLY and FYNNEI. The CDR3 is made up of 14 amino acids. CDR3 sequence reads: CASRRGQGGLEAFF. CDR3 DNA: TGTGCCAGCAGGAGGGGTCAGGGGGGTTTAGAAGCTTTCTTT.

The V and J genes are TRBV5-1 and TRBJ2-1, with 13 bases aligning to TRBD2. The CDR3 has 16 residues. V was pared by 2 bases and J by 4 bases, with 3 bases of the junction left unmatched. Germline CDR1 and CDR2: SGHRS and YFSETQ. The CDR3, as DNA: TGCGCCAGCAGCTTACCGGGACTAGCGGGGTACAATGAGCAGTTCTTC. Translating gives CASSLPGLAGYNEQFF.

This rearrangement joins TRBV7-2 to TRBJ2-7; 10 nucleotides align to TRBD2. Germline V CDR1 and CDR2: SGHTA, FQGNSA. The CDR3 runs to 14 residues. The junction had 9 bases not matched to a gene; V was cut back by 4 bases and J by 9 bases. CDR3 region: CASSSNLLAGRQYF. CDR3 coding DNA: TGTGCCAGCAGCTCCAACCTACTAGCGGGACGGCAGTACTTC. Drawing the rest from reference TRBV7-2 and TRBJ2-7, the complete variable domain is GAGVSQSPSNKVTEKGKDVELRCDPISGHTALYWYRQSLGQGLEFLIYFQGNSAPDKSGLPSDRFSAERTGGSVSTLTIQRTQQEDSAVYLCASSSNLLAGRQYFGPGTRLTVT.

This clone was seen just once. The chain carries TRBV5-8 and TRBJ2-1; the D gene is possibly TRBD1 (7 bases). This CDR3 region has 15 residues. CDR1 is SGHTS, CDR2 YDEGEE, per germline. V lost 3 bases, J lost 6 bases, and 16 bases lay in between. DNA of the CDR3: TGTGCCAGCAGCTCCGGGAACAGGGGAGGCAATGAGCAGTTCTTC. It specifies CASSSGNRGGNEQFF.